The entry below describes one T cell receptor (beta chain). Antigen: not known. This sample was taken from a study of cytomegalovirus exposure and HLA in healthy donors. Turning to the study itself: Researchers found that about 82% of fewer than 450 genotyped donors fell within the Caucasian-associated ancestry cluster. Study results and limitations: Most TCR beta V segments were productive about 87% or about 30% of the time in an earlier analysis. There were several of the most significant clusters that appeared linked to common viral pathogens in a later analysis.

The primer mix had 60 Vbeta and 13 Jbeta primers. The protocol was immunoSEQ multiplex PCR, while the TCRdb copy is restricted to in-frame clones and leaves out a portion. The sample holds about 82,000 clones, more than 50% seen once. Healthy bone marrow donors formed the donor group. The TCR was taken from a middle-aged woman in good health and CMV-seropositive. Sequencing was done on a sample of PBMCs.

The CDR3 bases are TGTGCCAGCAGTATAGACCAGGGGAACACTGAAGCTTTCTTT. Translated: CASSIDQGNTEAFF. This chain links TRBV5-4 with TRBJ1-1, with a weak D call TRBD1 (5 bases). V was pared by 5 bases and J by 1 base, with 12 bases between. The CDR3 sequence is 14 residues long. The germline CDR1 and CDR2 sequences are SGHNT and YYREEE (reference sequence).